Here is one T cell receptor beta chain with its context. TCRdb reprocessed the reads via MiXCR and lists one record per CDR3 protein. The data contain 200,000 to 300,000 distinct CDR3 sequences, about 12% of them singletons. V trimming: 5 bases; J trimming: 4 bases; junction bases outside the gene matches: 1. In germline, CDR1 is LNHDA, CDR2 SQIVND (reference sequence). The CDR3 is made up of 13 amino acids. This entry comes from a study of T cell repertoires in cytomegalovirus infection. Study-level background: Both CMV infection and a matching HLA type were indicated by public TCR beta signatures.

The gene calls are TRBV19 and TRBJ1-2, with TRBD1 matching over 10 bases. The TCR originated in a human donor in good health (CMV status not recorded). Some clones in this sample may be carry-over from other donors' samples. Sequencing input: PBMCs. The CDR3 sequence: CASSWDRGYGYTF. CDR3 bases: TGTGCCAGTAGTTGGGACAGGGGCTATGGCTACACCTTC. Variable domain in full (rest from reference TRBV19 and TRBJ1-2): DGGITQSPKYLFRKEGQNVTLSCEQNLNHDAMYWYRQDPGQGLRLIYYSQIVNDFQKGDIAEGYSVSREKKESFPLTVTSAQKNPTAFYLCASSWDRGYGYTFGSGTRLTVV.